This TCR beta chain is drawn from a study of vaccination and CD4 T cells after COVID-19. Study-level results: The median number of SARS-CoV-2-reactive clonotypes increased from about 20 to 38, a change that did not reach significance.

With respect to this clonotype: The antigen is undetermined.

Sequencing of the DNA from cultured CD4+ T cells was carried out with the Oncomine TCR Beta short-read assay. TCRdb redid the calling of the PCR reads with MiXCR, one entry per CDR3 protein. The sample lists some 11,000 distinct CDR3 sequences, about 45% seen once, with 15% in the top ten. Germline values: CDR1 LNHDA, CDR2 SQIVND (reference sequence). V lost 1 base and J 5 bases, leaving 15 bases between the germline ends. This CDR3 spans 15 amino acids. Treatment specified: roughly 10-day PBMC culture with coronavirus spike peptide pools or control peptides (ViraFEST assay). The sequence came from a human donor who had recovered from COVID-19. The chain is built from TRBV19 and TRBJ2-7, with a possible D match to TRBD1 (5 bases). The sample taken for sequencing was CD4+ T cells from blood, cultured in vitro. CDR3 nucleotides: TGTGCCAGTAGTATAGCCCAGGGCAAGGTCCACGAGCAGTACTTC. This codes for CASSIAQGKVHEQYF.